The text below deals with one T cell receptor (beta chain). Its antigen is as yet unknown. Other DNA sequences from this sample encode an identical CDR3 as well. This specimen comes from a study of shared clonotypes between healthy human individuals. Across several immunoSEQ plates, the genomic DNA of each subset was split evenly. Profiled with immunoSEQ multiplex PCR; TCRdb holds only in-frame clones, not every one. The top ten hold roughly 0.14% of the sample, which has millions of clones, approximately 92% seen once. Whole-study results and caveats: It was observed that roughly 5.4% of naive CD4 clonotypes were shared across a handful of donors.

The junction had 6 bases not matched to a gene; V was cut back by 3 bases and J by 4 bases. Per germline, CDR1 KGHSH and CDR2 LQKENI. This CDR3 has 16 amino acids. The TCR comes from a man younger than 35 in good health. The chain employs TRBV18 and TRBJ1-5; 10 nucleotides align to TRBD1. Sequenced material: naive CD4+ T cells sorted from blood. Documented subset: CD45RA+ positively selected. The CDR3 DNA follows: TGTGCCAGCTCACCCCCGGGACAGGGGTCGAATCAGCCCCAGCATTTT. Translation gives CASSPPGQGSNQPQHF.